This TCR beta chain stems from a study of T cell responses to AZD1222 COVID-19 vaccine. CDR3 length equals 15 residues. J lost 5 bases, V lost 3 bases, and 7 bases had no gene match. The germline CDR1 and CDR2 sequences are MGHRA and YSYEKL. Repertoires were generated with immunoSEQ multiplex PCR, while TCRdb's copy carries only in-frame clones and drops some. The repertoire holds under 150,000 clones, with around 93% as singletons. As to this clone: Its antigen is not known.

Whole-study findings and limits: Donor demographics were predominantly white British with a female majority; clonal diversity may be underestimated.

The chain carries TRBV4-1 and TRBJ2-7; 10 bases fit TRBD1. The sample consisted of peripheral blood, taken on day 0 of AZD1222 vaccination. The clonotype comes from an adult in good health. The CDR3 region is CASSHLTGGWDEQYF. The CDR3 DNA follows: TGCGCCAGCAGCCACTTGACAGGGGGCTGGGACGAGCAGTACTTC.